This TCR beta chain was captured by sequencing in a study of identical twins. General study findings and limits: Invariant MAIT and iNKT cells may have partly biased zero-insertion analyses. Cord blood's abundant beta clonotypes had fewer insertions, unlike memory repertoires. Beta out-of-frame sequences showed weaker excess sharing between twins.

This clonotype was seen at least ten times. Antigen specificity is unknown. V lost 3 bases, J lost 4 bases, and 12 bases lay in between. This CDR3 is 14 amino acids long. Germline CDR1 SGHTA, CDR2 FQGNSA. Template switching, a step in the protocol, added a universal primer site, and cDNA carried unique molecular identifiers. TCRdb used MiXCR to reprocess the 5' RACE reads, holding one entry per CDR3 protein. The table records some 600,000 distinct CDR3 sequences, about 7.1% of them present only once. These data also featured in a second study, about yellow fever vaccine responses in identical twins.

The gene calls are TRBV7-2 and TRBJ1-1; D gene uncertain. The sample taken for sequencing was PBMCs. This TCR was recovered from a young woman in good health. CDR3 in amino acids: CASSFTPRVTEAFF. CDR3 nucleotide sequence: TGTGCCAGCAGCTTTACCCCCCGGGTCACTGAAGCTTTCTTT.